These T cell receptor beta chains were read from a single sample in a study of control samples from healthy donors and cancer patients. Here immunoSEQ multiplex PCR was the method, and the copy in TCRdb shows in-frame clones only, minus some. The sample shows more than 100,000 clones, approximately 90% of them seen only once. What was sequenced was blood. These receptors all stem from a man between 18 and 35 years old in good health. CDR3s include the opening cysteine and the closing phenylalanine or tryptophan. D genes are given only for firm matches. For some rows the clone size is stated as once, few or many, or as a class when expanded; others skip it.

>16|TRBV18|-|TRBD2|TRBJ2-3
TGTGCCAGCTCACCTCGGACTAGCGGGTCGGGAGATACGCAGTATTTT
CASSPRTSGSGDTQYF
>11|TRBV20-1|few|-|TRBJ1-1
TGCAGTTGTTTCGGGGGGCTGAGAGCTTTCTTT
CSCFGGLRAFF
>19|TRBV7-9|few|TRBD2|TRBJ2-5
TGTGCCAGCAGCTTAGGGCCTCCGGGACTAGCGGGGGGGAAAGAGACCCAGTACTTC
CASSLGPPGLAGGKETQYF
>12|TRBV7-9|-|-|TRBJ2-7
TGTGCCAGCAGCCCCAGGACCTACGAGCAGTACTTC
CASSPRTYEQYF
>15|TRBV6-5|-|-|TRBJ1-3
TGTGCCAGCAGTTACGATTCGGGGGTTGGAAACACCATATATTTT
CASSYDSGVGNTIYF
>20|TRBV5-1|once|-|TRBJ2-7
TGCGCCAGCAGCTTGGGGACAATACGACAGTTCTCATCGGGGTTCTACGAGCAGTACTTC
CASSLGTIRQFSSGFYEQYF
>13|TRBV29-1|-|TRBD1|TRBJ2-5
TGCAGCGTTGGTAACAGGGGTGAAGAGACCCAGTACTTC
CSVGNRGEETQYF
>14|TRBV29-1|-|-|TRBJ1-3
TGCAGCGGAGCAACAGGAGACTCTGGAAACACCATATATTTT
CSGATGDSGNTIYF
>13|TRBV29-1|-|-|TRBJ2-1
TGCAGCGTTGAAAGTGGGGCCCTCAATGAGCAGTTCTTC
CSVESGALNEQFF
>14|TRBV27|-|-|TRBJ1-2
TGTGCCAGCAGTTTCGGTCGGGGGAACTATGGCTACACCTTC
CASSFGRGNYGYTF
>12|TRBV10-1|-|-|TRBJ2-3
TGCGCCAGCGGTTCGGTCGTGGATACGCAGTATTTT
CASGSVVDTQYF
>15|TRBV15|-|-|TRBJ1-5
TGTGCCACCAGCAGAGCACAAGGGTCAAGTCAGCCCCAGCATTTT
CATSRAQGSSQPQHF
>16|TRBV5-5|-|TRBD1|TRBJ2-1
TGTGCCAGCAGGACCCCGGGACAGGGGGTGTTAGATGAGCAGTTCTTC
CASRTPGQGVLDEQFF
>15|TRBV18|-|-|TRBJ2-2
TGTGCCAGCTCACCACTCGCAGGGTCCACCGGGGAGCTGTTTTTT
CASSPLAGSTGELFF
>13|TRBV5-6|-|TRBD1|TRBJ1-1
TGTGCCAGCAGCTTGCAGGGGGGGTATGAAGCTTTCTTT
CASSLQGGYEAFF
>16|TRBV18|-|TRBD1|TRBJ1-1
TGTGCCAGCTCACCCCATCCGGGACAGGGAAACACTGAAGCTTTCTTT
CASSPHPGQGNTEAFF
>15|TRBV18|-|TRBD1|TRBJ1-1
TGTGCCAGCTCACGGCGGACAGGGCCGGACACTGAAGCTTTCTTT
CASSRRTGPDTEAFF
>14|TRBV6-5|-|-|TRBJ1-2
TGTGCCAGCAGTTACTCGTCGGGGCGGGATGGCTACACCTTC
CASSYSSGRDGYTF
>16|TRBV7-9|-|TRBD2|TRBJ2-3
TGTGCCAGCAGCTGTCGACTAGCGCGGACCACAGATACGCAGTATTTT
CASSCRLARTTDTQYF
>14|TRBV5-1|-|TRBD1|TRBJ1-2
TGCGCCAGCAGCCTACAGGGGGCGATCTATGGCTACACCTTC
CASSLQGAIYGYTF
>14|TRBV30|-|-|TRBJ1-6
TGTGCCTGGACGGCGGCAGGGCGGTATTCACCCCTCCACTTT
CAWTAAGRYSPLHF
>15|TRBV6-5|-|TRBD2|TRBJ2-1
TGTGCCAGCAGTTACTCCACTAGCGGGGGCTATGAGCAGTTCTTC
CASSYSTSGGYEQFF
>14|TRBV2|-|-|TRBJ2-2
TGTGCCAGCAATCCATCAGCGAACACCGGGGAGCTGTTTTTT
CASNPSANTGELFF
>12|TRBV6-5|-|-|TRBJ1-6
TGTGCCAGCAAAGACCGTAATTCACCCCTCCACTTT
CASKDRNSPLHF
>13|TRBV5-5|-|-|TRBJ2-5
TGTGCCAGCACTTTCTGGGGAATTGAGACCCAGTACTTC
CASTFWGIETQYF
>11|TRBV25-1|-|-|TRBJ1-1
TGTGCCAGCGGCCGGGACGGCCAACCTTTCTTT
CASGRDGQPFF
>12|TRBV27|-|-|TRBJ2-7
TGTGCCAGCGGGCTTCCTGGTAACGAGCAGTACTTC
CASGLPGNEQYF
>15|TRBV5-4|-|-|TRBJ1-1
TGTGCCAGCAGCTTGGTGGGGCGGGGGAAAACTGAAGCTTTCTTT
CASSLVGRGKTEAFF
>14|TRBV19|-|-|TRBJ2-1
TGTGCCAGTAGTATTGGGAGAGGTAACAATGAGCAGTTCTTC
CASSIGRGNNEQFF
>11|TRBV20-1|once|-|TRBJ1-1
TGCAGTGCTATGGATAACACTGAAGCTTTCTTT
CSAMDNTEAFF
>15|TRBV15|-|-|TRBJ2-1
TGTGCCACCAGCAACGGACAGTTAATTTACAATGAGCAGTTCTTC
CATSNGQLIYNEQFF
>14|TRBV7-6|-|TRBD1|TRBJ1-4
TGTGCCAGCAGCTTAAATCACAGGGGAGAAAAACTGTTTTTT
CASSLNHRGEKLFF
>15|TRBV20-1|-|TRBD1|TRBJ1-5
TGCAGTGCTAGTGGAGGGGCGCAGGGGGGTCAGCCCCAGCATTTT
CSASGGAQGGQPQHF
>13|TRBV2|-|TRBD1|TRBJ2-7
TGTGCCAGTCTGACAGGGTCTCGCTACGAGCAGTACTTC
CASLTGSRYEQYF
>20|TRBV5-1|-|-|TRBJ2-3
TGCGCCAGCAGCTTACTATATCGTTCGGTTGGGGGCCCTAGCACAGATACGCAGTATTTT
CASSLLYRSVGGPSTDTQYF
>12|TRBV11-1|-|-|TRBJ2-7
TGTGCCAGCAGCTCACAGGGTTACGAGCAGTACTTC
CASSSQGYEQYF
>15|TRBV5-1|-|-|TRBJ2-1
TGCGCCAGCAGCTTGGTGCGGGTCGGTGACAATGAGCAGTTCTTC
CASSLVRVGDNEQFF
>12|TRBV2|-|-|TRBJ1-2
TGTGCCAGCAGTAACATCGACTATGGCTACACCTTC
CASSNIDYGYTF
>13|TRBV6-5|-|TRBD1|TRBJ2-4
TGTGCCACCCATCAGGGGGCGGAAAACATTCAGTACTTC
CATHQGAENIQYF
>14|TRBV11-1|once|-|TRBJ2-5
TGTGCCAGCAGCTTGGCAGGGCGGATGGAGACCCAGTACTTC
CASSLAGRMETQYF
>15|TRBV6-4|-|-|TRBJ2-3
TGTGCCAGCAGTGGGCCAGGGGAAGGGACAGATACGCAGTATTTT
CASSGPGEGTDTQYF
>11|TRBV7-9|few|-|TRBJ2-2
TGTGCCGGTGGGGACACCGGGGAGCTGTTTTTT
CAGGDTGELFF